This T cell receptor (beta chain) was identified in a study of blood T cell repertoires in COVID-19. On the study more broadly: Acute-phase and convalescent COVID-19 samples originated in the United States, Italy and Spain. T cells, B-cell-depleted T cells, or PBMCs provided the cDNA or gDNA that served as material.

This clone was picked up a small number of times. Germline-derived CDR1 and CDR2 are SGHDN and FVKESK. The V segment lost 4 bases and the J segment 5 bases; nucleotides outside the gene matches: 5. The CDR3 totals 15 residues. Per the original methods: The authors estimated nucleated cell counts from reference gene primer amplification. Libraries were prepared by immunoSEQ multiplex PCR; TCRdb keeps only in-frame clonotypes and omits some of them. D and trimming were read from the DNA, whereas the V and J calls and clone size are those reported in that table. The sample lists over 50,000 clones, 91% occurring once.

The genes are TRBV14 and TRBJ2-5, with 12 bases identical to TRBD2. Material for sequencing was peripheral blood. The clonotype originates from a middle-aged man with active COVID-19. Here the CDR3 DNA reads TGTGCCAGCAGCCCGACTAGCGGGAGAGCGGAGACCCAGTACTTC. Residues: CASSPTSGRAETQYF.